These 19 T cell receptor beta chains originate from one sample sequenced in a study of cytomegalovirus exposure and HLA in healthy donors. Primers included in the PCR were 60 Vbeta and 13 Jbeta primers. Assay used: immunoSEQ multiplex PCR; TCRdb lists only in-frame clones, some missing. The table includes about 70,000 clones, roughly 74% detected once. The sample consisted of PBMCs. Receptors originate from a woman aged 60-75 years in good health and CMV-seropositive.

The rearrangement joins TRBV15 to TRBJ1-4; D unresolved. The V and J ends lost 0 bases and 4 bases respectively, with 3 bases between them. Germline CDR1 LNHNV, CDR2 YYDKDF (reference sequence). The CDR3 loop spans 13 amino acids. For the CDR3, the DNA is TGTGCCACCAGCAGAGATCGTAATGAAAAACTGTTTTTT. Residues: CATSRDRNEKLFF.

This clone was picked up a small number of times. The chain employs TRBV5-4 and TRBJ2-3; TRBD2 matches at 10 bases. Germline values: CDR1 SGHNT, CDR2 YYREEE (reference sequence). CDR3 length equals 15 residues. With 4 bases clipped from V and 1 base from J, the junction kept 3 bases outside the gene matches. The CDR3 here is CASSRLAGGTDTQYF. The CDR3 DNA reads as TGTGCCAGCAGCAGGCTAGCGGGAGGCACAGATACGCAGTATTTT.

The CDR3 region has the DNA TGTGCCAGCTCACCACCGTGGGGCGGCACCATATATTTT. Its translation: CASSPPWGGTIYF. This sequence joins TRBV18 and TRBJ1-3, with D possibly TRBD1 on 5 matching bases. Germline V gives CDR1 KGHSH, CDR2 LQKENI. The V gene lost 0 bases and the J gene lost 9 bases, with 9 bases spanning the gap. The CDR3 consists of 13 residues.

A note on this clone: Because it lacks the conserved phenylalanine or tryptophan at the end, this CDR3 is likely a read error. The rearrangement joins TRBV5-4 to TRBJ1-1, with D possibly matching TRBD1 (6 bases). V gave up 0 bases and J gave up 4 bases, with 10 bases separating them. Per germline, CDR1 SGHNT and CDR2 YYREEE (reference sequence). The CDR3 spans 14 residues. CDR3 nucleotides: TGTGCCAGCAGCTTGGGCCAGGGGCGCACTGAAGCTTTCCTT. It encodes CASSLGQGRTEAFL.

The chain joins TRBV6-1 to TRBJ1-1, with TRBD1 matching over 7 bases. The V and J ends lost 8 bases and 4 bases, in that order; junction bases with no gene match: 7. This CDR3 region has 13 residues. From germline, CDR1 is MNHNS and CDR2 SASEGT. Written as DNA, the CDR3 is TGTGCCAGCCTCCCCGACAGGGTCACTGAAGCTTTCTTT. This gives the protein CASLPDRVTEAFF.

The chain uses TRBV29-1 and TRBJ2-7; possibly TRBD2 for D (7 bases). V was cut by 5 bases and J by 7 bases, with 18 bases left in between. CDR1 and CDR2 from the germline V gene are SQVTM and ANQGSEA. The CDR3 extends over 13 amino acids. This chain's CDR3 is CSVTPRTAGEQYF. The CDR3 nucleotides are TGCAGCGTTACCCCTCGGACAGCGGGGGAGCAGTACTTC.

The rearrangement uses TRBV6-4 and TRBJ2-3; tentatively, D is TRBD2 (5 bases). This CDR3 is 13 amino acids long. V was pared by 4 bases and J by 3 bases, with 8 bases between. Germline CDR1 and CDR2: MRHNA and SNTAGT. This CDR3 reads CASSVVATDTQYF. The CDR3 DNA follows: TGTGCCAGCAGTGTAGTAGCGACAGATACGCAGTATTTT.

The chain uses TRBV2 and TRBJ2-1, with 7 bases identical to TRBD1. This CDR3 is built from 14 residues. V shed 6 bases, J shed 3 bases, and the junction held 5 bases outside the gene matches. The V gene's germline CDR1 is SNHLY and CDR2 FYNNEI. CDR3 bases: TGTGCCAGCAGGAGTAGACAGGGCTACAATGAGCAGTTCTTC. Translating gives CASRSRQGYNEQFF.

The rearrangement uses TRBV18 and TRBJ1-1, with 7 positions matching TRBD1. The CDR3 spans 14 residues. The germline V gene encodes CDR1 KGHSH and CDR2 LQKENI. J gave up 3 bases and V 3 bases, and 4 bases lay outside the gene matches. The CDR3 spells CASSPTGMDTEAFF. The CDR3 coding sequence is TGTGCCAGCTCACCGACAGGGATGGACACTGAAGCTTTCTTT.

A remark on this clone: One end of the junction varies from germline; a read error may be responsible. The chain has TRBV6-1 and TRBJ2-1, with TRBD1 matching 7 bases. The length of the CDR3 is 14 residues. The germline CDR1 and CDR2 sequences are MNHNS and SASEGT. CDR3 region: CATIGTALANGQFF. For the CDR3, the DNA is TGTGCCACGATAGGGACAGCCTTAGCTAATGGGCAGTTCTTC.

This chain links TRBV7-2 with TRBJ1-6, with TRBD1 as a possible D gene (6 bases). CDR1 and CDR2 (germline): SGHTA, FQGNSA. The CDR3 runs 15 residues. V was cut by 1 base and J by 10 bases, with 14 bases left in between. DNA for the CDR3: TGTGCCAGCAGCTTAGTTGGGGGACAAGGCTCACCCCTCCACTTT. Translating gives CASSLVGGQGSPLHF.

The chain employs TRBV11-2 and TRBJ2-7; maybe TRBD2 (6 bases). Germline lookup yields CDR1 SGHAT and CDR2 FQNNGV. V was trimmed by 2 bases and J by 4 bases, leaving 15 bases between them. CDR3 length: 15 residues. The CDR3 protein is CASSLRSGEGYEQYF. The CDR3 DNA reads as TGTGCCAGCAGCTTAAGGTCGGGAGAAGGGTACGAGCAGTACTTC.

This chain joins TRBV2 and TRBJ2-5; 7 positions match TRBD1. The J segment lost 1 base and the V segment lost 8 bases, leaving 4 bases of the junction unmatched. There are 13 residues in the CDR3. Germline values: CDR1 SNHLY, CDR2 FYNNEI. This CDR3 is CASAWTGQETQYF. The CDR3 DNA reads as TGTGCCAGCGCCTGGACAGGCCAAGAGACCCAGTACTTC.

This clone was picked up a small number of times. The V and J genes are TRBV6-1 and TRBJ1-5; 9 positions agree with TRBD1. After removal of 1 base from V and 2 bases from J, the junction contained 6 bases not matched to a gene. Germline V gene data show CDR1 as MNHNS and CDR2 as SASEGT. This CDR3 spans 17 amino acids. The CDR3 sequence: CASSEERWTGGNQPQHF. CDR3 DNA: TGTGCCAGCAGTGAAGAGAGGTGGACAGGGGGCAATCAGCCCCAGCATTTT.

V is TRBV4-1 and J is TRBJ2-3, with D possibly matching TRBD2 (6 bases). Germline V lookup: CDR1 MGHRA, CDR2 YSYEKL. There are 17 residues in the CDR3. Trimming took off 2 bases at V and 1 base at J, with 16 bases between the two ends. This CDR3 is CASSQPGVREGTDTQYF. In nucleotides, the CDR3 is TGCGCCAGCAGCCAACCCGGAGTTAGGGAGGGCACAGATACGCAGTATTTT.

In this sample, this clone turned up a few times. V and J are TRBV6-6 and TRBJ1-1; the D is unclear. The ends were cut back, 4 bases at V and 2 bases at J, with 8 bases in the middle. Germline lookup yields CDR1 MNHNY and CDR2 SVGAGI (reference sequence). CDR3 length: 13 amino acids. The CDR3 sequence is CASSLITNTEAFF. The CDR3 bases are TGTGCCAGCAGTTTGATTACAAACACTGAAGCTTTCTTT.

The CDR3 reads CAWSLRRAGEQFF. The CDR3 coding sequence is TGTGCCTGGAGCCTGAGGAGGGCGGGTGAGCAGTTCTTC. The chain couples TRBV30 to TRBJ2-1, with D tentatively TRBD2 (6 bases). The CDR3 has 13 residues. Trimming removed 3 bases from V and 9 bases from J, with 15 bases in between. Germline V gene sequence: CDR1 GTSNPN, CDR2 SVGIG (reference sequence).

The V call is TRBV7-9, the J call TRBJ2-6; 8 bases fit TRBD1. The CDR3 has 16 residues. Trimming removed 5 bases from V and 4 bases from J; junction bases left unmatched: 7. The V gene's germline CDR1 is SEHNR and CDR2 FQNEAQ (reference sequence). CDR3 sequence (DNA): TGTGCCAGCAGCCAACGGACAGGGAACGGGGCCAACGTCCTGACTTTC. The encoded protein is CASSQRTGNGANVLTF.

The chain joins TRBV5-1 to TRBJ2-1; 12 nucleotides match TRBD2. The J segment lost 4 bases and the V segment lost 5 bases, leaving 1 base of the junction unmatched. Germline CDR1 and CDR2: SGHRS and YFSETQ. The CDR3 runs to 14 residues. The CDR3 protein is CASRLAGGYNEQFF. Here the CDR3 DNA reads TGCGCCAGCAGACTAGCGGGGGGATACAATGAGCAGTTCTTC. The full variable domain, in which reference TRBV5-1 and TRBJ2-1 provide the parts outside the CDR3, is KAGVTQTPRYLIKTRGQQVTLSCSPISGHRSVSWYQQTPGQGLQFLFEYFSETQRNKGNFPGRFSGRQFSNSRSEMNVSTLELGDSALYLCASRLAGGYNEQFFGPGTRLTVL.